In this sample, the clone carrying this T cell receptor (beta chain) turned up many times. The antigen remains unidentified. This entry is derived from a study of CD8 T cells in ankylosing spondylitis. Study-wide results and limits: Enrichment of disease-linked clones was reportedly significant in matched ankylosing spondylitis synovial fluid. A motif of eight highly homologous TCR beta variants was seen as apparently characteristic of ankylosing spondylitis blood. In reactive arthritis synovial fluid and blood, some motif variants had been reported before.

Trimming removed 2 bases from V and 4 bases from J; junction bases left unmatched: 3. The CDR3 length is 14 residues. In germline, CDR1 is GTSNPN, CDR2 SVGIG (reference sequence). TCRdb reanalysed the 5' RACE reads using MiXCR and keeps one entry per CDR3 protein. The data hold tens of thousands of distinct CDR3 sequences, with about 5.2% observed a single time. This chain connects TRBV30 to TRBJ1-5; 9 nucleotides line up with TRBD1. Sequencing used blood, either unsorted or a sorted T cell fraction (not recorded which). The clonotype comes from a male donor with ankylosing spondylitis or in good health (not recorded which). As DNA, the CDR3 is TGTGCCTGGAGTAGGGGGACAGGGAATCAGCCCCAGCATTTT. It specifies CAWSRGTGNQPQHF.